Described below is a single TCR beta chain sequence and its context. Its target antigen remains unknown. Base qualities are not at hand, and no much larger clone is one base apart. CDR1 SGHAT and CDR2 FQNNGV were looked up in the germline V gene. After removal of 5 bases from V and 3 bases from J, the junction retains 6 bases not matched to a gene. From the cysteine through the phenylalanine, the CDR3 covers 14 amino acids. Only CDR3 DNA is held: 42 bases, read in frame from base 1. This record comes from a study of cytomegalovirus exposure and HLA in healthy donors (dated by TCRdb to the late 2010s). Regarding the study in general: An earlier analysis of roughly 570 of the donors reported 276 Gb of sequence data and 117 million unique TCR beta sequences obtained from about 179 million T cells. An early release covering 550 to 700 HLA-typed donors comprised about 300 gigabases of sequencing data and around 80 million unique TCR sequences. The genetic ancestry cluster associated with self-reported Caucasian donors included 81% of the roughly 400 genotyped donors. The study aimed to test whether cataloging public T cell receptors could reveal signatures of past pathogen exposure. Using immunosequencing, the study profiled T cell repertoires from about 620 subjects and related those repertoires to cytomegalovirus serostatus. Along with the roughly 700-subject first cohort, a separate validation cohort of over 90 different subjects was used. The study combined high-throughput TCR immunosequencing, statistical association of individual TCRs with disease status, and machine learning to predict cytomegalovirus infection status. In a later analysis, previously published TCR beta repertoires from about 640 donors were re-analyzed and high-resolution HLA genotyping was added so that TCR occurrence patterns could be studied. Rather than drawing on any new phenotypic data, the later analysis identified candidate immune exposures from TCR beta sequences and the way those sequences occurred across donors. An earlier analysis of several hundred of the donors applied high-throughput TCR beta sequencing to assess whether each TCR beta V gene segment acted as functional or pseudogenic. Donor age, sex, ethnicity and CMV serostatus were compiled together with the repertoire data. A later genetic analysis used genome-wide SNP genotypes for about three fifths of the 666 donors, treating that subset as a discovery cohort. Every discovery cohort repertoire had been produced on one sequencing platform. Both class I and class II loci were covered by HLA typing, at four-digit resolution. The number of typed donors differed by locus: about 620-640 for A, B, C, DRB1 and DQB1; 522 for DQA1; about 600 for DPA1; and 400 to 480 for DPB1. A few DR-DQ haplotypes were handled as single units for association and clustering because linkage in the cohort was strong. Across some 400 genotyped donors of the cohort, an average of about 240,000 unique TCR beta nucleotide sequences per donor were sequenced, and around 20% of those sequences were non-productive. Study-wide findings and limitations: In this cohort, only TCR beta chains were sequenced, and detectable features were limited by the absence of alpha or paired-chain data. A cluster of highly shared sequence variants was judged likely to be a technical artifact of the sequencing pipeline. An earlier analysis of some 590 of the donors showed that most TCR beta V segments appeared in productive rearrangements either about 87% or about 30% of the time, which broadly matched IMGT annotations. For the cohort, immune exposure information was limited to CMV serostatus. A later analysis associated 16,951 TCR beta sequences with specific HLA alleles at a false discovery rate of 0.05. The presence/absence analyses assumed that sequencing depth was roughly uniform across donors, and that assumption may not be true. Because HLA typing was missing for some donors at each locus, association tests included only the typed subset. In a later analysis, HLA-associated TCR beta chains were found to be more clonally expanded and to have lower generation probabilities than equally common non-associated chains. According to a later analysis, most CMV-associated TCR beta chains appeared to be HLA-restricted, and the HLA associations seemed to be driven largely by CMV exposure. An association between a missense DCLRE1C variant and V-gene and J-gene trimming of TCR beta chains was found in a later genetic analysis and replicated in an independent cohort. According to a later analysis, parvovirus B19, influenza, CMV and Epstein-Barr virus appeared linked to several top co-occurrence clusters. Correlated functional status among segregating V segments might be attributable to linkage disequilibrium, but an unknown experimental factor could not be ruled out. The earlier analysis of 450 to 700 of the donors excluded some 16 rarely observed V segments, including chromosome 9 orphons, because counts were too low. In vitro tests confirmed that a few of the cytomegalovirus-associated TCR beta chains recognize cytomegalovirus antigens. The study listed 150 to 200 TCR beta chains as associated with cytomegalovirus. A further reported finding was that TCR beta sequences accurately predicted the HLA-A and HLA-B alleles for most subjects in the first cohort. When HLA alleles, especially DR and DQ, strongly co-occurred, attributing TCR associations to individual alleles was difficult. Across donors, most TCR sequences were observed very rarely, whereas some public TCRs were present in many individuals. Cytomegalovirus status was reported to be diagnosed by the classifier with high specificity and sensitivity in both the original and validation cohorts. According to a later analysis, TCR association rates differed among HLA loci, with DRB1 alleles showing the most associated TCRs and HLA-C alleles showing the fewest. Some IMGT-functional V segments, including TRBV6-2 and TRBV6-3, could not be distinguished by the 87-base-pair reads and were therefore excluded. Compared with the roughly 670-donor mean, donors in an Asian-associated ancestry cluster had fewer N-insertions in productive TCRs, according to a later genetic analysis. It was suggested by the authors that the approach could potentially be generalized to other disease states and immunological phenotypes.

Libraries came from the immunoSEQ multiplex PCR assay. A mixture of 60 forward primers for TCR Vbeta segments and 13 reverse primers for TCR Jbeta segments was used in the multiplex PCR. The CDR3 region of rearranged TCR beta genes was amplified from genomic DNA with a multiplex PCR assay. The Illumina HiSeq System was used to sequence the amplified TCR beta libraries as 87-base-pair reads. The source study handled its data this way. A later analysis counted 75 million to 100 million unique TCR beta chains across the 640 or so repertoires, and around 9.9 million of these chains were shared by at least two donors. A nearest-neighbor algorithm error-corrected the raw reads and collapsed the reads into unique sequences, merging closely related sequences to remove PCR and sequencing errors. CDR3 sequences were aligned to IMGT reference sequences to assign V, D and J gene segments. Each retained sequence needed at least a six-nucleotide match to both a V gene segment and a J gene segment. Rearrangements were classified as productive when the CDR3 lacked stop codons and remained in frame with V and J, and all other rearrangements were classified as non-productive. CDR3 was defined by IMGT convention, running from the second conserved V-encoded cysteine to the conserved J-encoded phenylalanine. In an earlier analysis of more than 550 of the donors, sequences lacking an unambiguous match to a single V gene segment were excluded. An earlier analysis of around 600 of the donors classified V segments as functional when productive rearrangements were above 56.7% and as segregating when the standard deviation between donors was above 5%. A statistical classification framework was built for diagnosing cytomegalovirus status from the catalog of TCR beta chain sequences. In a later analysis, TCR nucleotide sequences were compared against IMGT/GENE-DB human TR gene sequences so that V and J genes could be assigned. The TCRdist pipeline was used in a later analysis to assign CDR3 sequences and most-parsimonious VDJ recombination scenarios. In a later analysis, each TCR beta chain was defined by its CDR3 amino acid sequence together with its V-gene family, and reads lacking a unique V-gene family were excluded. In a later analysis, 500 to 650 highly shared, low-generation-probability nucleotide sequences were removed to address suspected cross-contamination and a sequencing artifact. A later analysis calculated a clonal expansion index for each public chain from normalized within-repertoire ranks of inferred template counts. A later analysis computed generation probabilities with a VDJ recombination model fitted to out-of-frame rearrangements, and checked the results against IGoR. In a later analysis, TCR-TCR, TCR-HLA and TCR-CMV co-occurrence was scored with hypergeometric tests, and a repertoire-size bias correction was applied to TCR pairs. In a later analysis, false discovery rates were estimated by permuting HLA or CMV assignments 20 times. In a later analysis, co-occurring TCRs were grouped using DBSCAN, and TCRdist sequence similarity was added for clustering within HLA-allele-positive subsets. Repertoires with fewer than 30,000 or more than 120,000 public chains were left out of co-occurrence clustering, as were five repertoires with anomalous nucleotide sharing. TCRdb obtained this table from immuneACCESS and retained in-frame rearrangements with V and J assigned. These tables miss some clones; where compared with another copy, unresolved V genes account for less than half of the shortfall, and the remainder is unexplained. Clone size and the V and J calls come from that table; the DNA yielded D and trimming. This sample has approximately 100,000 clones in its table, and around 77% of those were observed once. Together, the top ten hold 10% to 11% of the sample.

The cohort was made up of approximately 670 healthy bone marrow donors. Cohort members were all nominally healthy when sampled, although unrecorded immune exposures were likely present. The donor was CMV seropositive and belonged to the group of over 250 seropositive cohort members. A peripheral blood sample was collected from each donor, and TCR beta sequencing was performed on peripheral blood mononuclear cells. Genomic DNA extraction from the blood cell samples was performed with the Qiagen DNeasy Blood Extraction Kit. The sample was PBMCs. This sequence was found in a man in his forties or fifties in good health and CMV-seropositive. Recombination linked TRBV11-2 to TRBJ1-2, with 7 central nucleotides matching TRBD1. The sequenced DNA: TGTGCCAGCAGCCCCCGACAGGGATACTATGGCTACACCTTC. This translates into CASSPRQGYYGYTF.